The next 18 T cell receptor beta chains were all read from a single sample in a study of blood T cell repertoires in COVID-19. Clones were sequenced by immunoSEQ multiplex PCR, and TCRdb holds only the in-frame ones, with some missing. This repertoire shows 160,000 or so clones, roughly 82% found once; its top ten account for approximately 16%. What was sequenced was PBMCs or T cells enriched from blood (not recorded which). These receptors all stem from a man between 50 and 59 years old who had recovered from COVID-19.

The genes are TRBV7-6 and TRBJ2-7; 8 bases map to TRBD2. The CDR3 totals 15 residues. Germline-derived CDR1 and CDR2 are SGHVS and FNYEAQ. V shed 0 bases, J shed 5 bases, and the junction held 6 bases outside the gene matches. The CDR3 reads CASSLAPKRGNEQYF. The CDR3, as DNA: TGTGCCAGCAGCTTAGCCCCCAAGCGGGGGAACGAGCAGTACTTC. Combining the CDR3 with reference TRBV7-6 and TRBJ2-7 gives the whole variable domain GAGVSQSPRYKVTKRGQDVALRCDPISGHVSLYWYRQALGQGPEFLTYFNYEAQQDKSGLPNDRFSAERPEGSISTLTIQRTEQRDSAMYRCASSLAPKRGNEQYFGPGTRLTVT.

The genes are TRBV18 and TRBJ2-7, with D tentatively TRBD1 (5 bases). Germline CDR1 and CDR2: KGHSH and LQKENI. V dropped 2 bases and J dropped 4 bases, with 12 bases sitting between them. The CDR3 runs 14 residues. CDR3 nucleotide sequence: TGTGCCAGCTCACCATTGAAGGGGCCGTACGAGCAGTACTTC. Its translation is CASSPLKGPYEQYF.

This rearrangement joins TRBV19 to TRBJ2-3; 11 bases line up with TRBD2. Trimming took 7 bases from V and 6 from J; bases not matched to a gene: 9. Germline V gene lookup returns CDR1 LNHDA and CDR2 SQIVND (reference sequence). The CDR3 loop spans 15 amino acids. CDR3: CASKAASGGPDTQYF. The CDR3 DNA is TGTGCCAGTAAGGCGGCTAGCGGGGGGCCCGATACGCAGTATTTT.

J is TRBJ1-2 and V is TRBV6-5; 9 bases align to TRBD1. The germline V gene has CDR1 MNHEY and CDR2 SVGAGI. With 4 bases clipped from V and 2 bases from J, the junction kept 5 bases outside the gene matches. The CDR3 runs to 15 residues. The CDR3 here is CASSSYDRGNYGYTF. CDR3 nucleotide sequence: TGTGCCAGCAGTTCTTATGACAGGGGGAACTATGGCTACACCTTC.

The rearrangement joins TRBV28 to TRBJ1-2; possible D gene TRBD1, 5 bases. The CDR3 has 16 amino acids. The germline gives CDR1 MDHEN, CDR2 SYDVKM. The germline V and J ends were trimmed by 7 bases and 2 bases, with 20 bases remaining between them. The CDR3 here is CASTMGGAPSNYGYTF. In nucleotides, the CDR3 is TGTGCCAGCACCATGGGTGGGGCGCCATCGAACTATGGCTACACCTTC.

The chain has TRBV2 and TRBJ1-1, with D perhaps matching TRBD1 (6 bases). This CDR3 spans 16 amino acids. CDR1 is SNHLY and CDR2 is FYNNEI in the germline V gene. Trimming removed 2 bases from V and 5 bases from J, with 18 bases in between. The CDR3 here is CASSEQATGGRTEAFF. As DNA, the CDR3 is TGTGCCAGCAGTGAACAGGCCACGGGGGGCAGGACTGAAGCTTTCTTT.

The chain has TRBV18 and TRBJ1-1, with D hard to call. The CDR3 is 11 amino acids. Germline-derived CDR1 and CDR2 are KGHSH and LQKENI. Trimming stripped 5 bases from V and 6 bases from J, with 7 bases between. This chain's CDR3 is CASSELSEAFF. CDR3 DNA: TGTGCCAGCTCAGAGCTTTCTGAAGCTTTCTTT.

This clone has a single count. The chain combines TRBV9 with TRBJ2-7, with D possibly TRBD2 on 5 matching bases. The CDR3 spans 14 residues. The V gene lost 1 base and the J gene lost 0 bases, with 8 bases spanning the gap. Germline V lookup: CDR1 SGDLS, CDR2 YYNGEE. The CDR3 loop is CASSVRGSSYEQYF. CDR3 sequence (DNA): TGTGCCAGCAGCGTACGGGGTAGCTCCTACGAGCAGTACTTC.

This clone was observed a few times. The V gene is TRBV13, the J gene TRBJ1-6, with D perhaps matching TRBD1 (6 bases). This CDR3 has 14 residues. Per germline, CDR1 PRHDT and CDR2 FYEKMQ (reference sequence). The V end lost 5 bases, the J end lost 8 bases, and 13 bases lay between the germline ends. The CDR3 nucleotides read TGTGCCAGCAGCGTAACAGGGAAGCATTCACCCCTCCACTTT. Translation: CASSVTGKHSPLHF.

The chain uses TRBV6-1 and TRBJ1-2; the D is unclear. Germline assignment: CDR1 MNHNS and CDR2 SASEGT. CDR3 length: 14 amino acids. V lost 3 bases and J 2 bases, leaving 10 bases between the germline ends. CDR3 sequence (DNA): TGTGCCAGCAGTGAGTTGAGCACCAACTATGGCTACACCTTC. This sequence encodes CASSELSTNYGYTF.

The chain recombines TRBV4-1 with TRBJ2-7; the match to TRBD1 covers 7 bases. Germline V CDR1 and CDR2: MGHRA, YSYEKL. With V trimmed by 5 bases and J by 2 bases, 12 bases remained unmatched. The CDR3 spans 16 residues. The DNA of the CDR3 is TGCGCCAGCAGCAAAACAGGGGCCCTCTCTACCTACGAGCAGTACTTC. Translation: CASSKTGALSTYEQYF.

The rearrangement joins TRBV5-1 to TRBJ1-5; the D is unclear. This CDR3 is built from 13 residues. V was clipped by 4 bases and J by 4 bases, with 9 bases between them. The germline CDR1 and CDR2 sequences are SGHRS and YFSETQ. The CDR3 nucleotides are TGCGCCAGCAGCCGTACATATAATCAGCCCCAGCATTTT. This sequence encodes CASSRTYNQPQHF.

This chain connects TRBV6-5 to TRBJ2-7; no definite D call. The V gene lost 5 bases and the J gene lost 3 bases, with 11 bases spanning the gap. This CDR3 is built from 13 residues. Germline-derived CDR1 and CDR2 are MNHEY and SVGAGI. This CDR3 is CASSPTIGYEQYF. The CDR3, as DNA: TGTGCCAGCAGTCCTACGATTGGCTACGAGCAGTACTTC.

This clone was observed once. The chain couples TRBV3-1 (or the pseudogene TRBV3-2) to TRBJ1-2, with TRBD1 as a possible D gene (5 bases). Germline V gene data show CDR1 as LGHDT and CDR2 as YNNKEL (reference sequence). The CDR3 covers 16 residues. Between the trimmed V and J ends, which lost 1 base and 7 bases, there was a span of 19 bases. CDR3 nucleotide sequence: TGTGCCAGCAGCCAAGTGCCCCTCTATGGGGCGCTTGGCTACACCTTC. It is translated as CASSQVPLYGALGYTF.

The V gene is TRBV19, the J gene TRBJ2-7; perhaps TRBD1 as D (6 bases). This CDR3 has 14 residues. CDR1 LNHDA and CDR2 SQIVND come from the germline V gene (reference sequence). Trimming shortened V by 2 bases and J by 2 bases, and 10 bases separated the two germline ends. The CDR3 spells CASSIMGAAYEQYF. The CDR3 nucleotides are TGTGCCAGTAGTATAATGGGGGCAGCCTACGAGCAGTACTTC.

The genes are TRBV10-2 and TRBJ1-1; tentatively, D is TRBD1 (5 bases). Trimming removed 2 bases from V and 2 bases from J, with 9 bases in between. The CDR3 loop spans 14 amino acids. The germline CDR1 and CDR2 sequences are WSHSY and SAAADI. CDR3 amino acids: CASSEGGVNTEAFF. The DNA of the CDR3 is TGCGCCAGCAGTGAGGGAGGGGTCAACACTGAAGCTTTCTTT.

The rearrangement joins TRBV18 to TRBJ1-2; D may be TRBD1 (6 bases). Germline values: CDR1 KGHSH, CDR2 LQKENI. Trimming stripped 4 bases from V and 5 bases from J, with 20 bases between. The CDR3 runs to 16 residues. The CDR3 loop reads CASSQYRASDEYGYTF. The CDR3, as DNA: TGTGCCAGCTCACAATACAGGGCGTCCGACGAATATGGCTACACCTTC.

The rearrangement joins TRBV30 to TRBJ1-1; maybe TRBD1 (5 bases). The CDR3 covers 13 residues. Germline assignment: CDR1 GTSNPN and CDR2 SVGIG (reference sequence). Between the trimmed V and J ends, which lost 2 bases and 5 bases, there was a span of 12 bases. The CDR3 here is CAWSNQGKTEAFF. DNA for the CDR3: TGTGCCTGGAGTAATCAGGGAAAAACTGAAGCTTTCTTT.